The rows below give T cell receptor beta chains drawn from one sample of a study of blood T cells in healthy people across ages. TCRdb reprocessed the 5' RACE reads with MiXCR, giving one entry per CDR3 protein. There are about 1 million distinct CDR3 sequences in the sample; around 43% occur only once, and 15% to 20% lies in the top ten. Sample: blood. The source of these receptors is a woman aged 55-70 years in good health. Each CDR3 is given with its conserved first and last residue. D genes are given only for firm matches. Some rows have no size entry. The others give once, few or many, or a class for an expanded clone.

TRBV7-6	TRBD2	TRBJ2-7	17	-	TGTGCCAGCAGCGTTCTAGGACTAGCGGGAGAAACCTACGAGCAGTACTTC	CASSVLGLAGETYEQYF
TRBV20-1	TRBD2	TRBJ2-3	16	-	TGCAGTGCTAGCAGGACTAGAAGGTCTGGCACAGATACGCAGTATTTT	CSASRTRRSGTDTQYF
TRBV7-9	TRBD2	TRBJ2-2	15	-	TGTGCCAGCAGCCCGGCTAGCGGGAGTGCCGGGGAGCTGTTTTTT	CASSPASGSAGELFF
TRBV6-1	-	TRBJ2-3	15	few	TGTGCCAGCAGTGCCACAGGGCAGAACACAGATACGCAGTATTTT	CASSATGQNTDTQYF
TRBV15	-	TRBJ2-3	14	few	TGTGCCACCAGCCGGCCAGAACGCACAGATACGCAGTATTTT	CATSRPERTDTQYF
TRBV10-3	-	TRBJ2-3	14	-	TGTGCCATCAGTGAGGGCCTCACGACAGATACGCAGTATTTT	CAISEGLTTDTQYF
TRBV3-1	-	TRBJ2-5	12	-	TGTGCCAGCAGCCAAAGGTCCGTGACCCAGTACTTC	CASSQRSVTQYF
TRBV2	TRBD2	TRBJ2-7	15	-	TGTGCCAGCAGGCTGGGACTAGCGGGAGCAGGCGAGCAGTACTTC	CASRLGLAGAGEQYF
TRBV6-5	TRBD2	TRBJ2-5	14	-	TGTGCCAGCAGCAGCGGGGCCATACAAGAGACCCAGTACTTC	CASSSGAIQETQYF
TRBV27	TRBD1	TRBJ1-2	16	-	TGTGCCAGCAGTTCCCTTCTGACAGGGTTCCCCTATGGCTACACCTTC	CASSSLLTGFPYGYTF
TRBV20-1	-	TRBJ2-7	12	-	TGCAGTGCTACAGATCAGCCCTACGAGCAGTACTTC	CSATDQPYEQYF
TRBV7-2	TRBD2	TRBJ2-1	17	-	TGTGCCAGCAGCTTAAGGCGAGGGAGGGTCAGGTACAATGAGCAGTTCTTC	CASSLRRGRVRYNEQFF
TRBV27	TRBD1	TRBJ2-1	16	few	TGTGCCAGCAAGTGGGAGACAGGGGCCCCCCTCCATGAGCAGTTCTTC	CASKWETGAPLHEQFF
TRBV29-1	-	TRBJ1-5	12	-	TGCAGCGTTGGGGGACACAATCAGCCCCAGCATTTT	CSVGGHNQPQHF
TRBV10-3	-	TRBJ1-2	14	-	TGTGCCATCAGTGAGTCAGGTCAGGCCTATGGCTACACCTTC	CAISESGQAYGYTF
TRBV10-3	-	TRBJ1-1	14	-	TGTGCCATCAGATTGGACAGAAAGAACACTGAAGCTTTCTTT	CAIRLDRKNTEAFF
TRBV29-1	TRBD1	TRBJ2-7	11	-	TGCAGCGGCGGGACAGGGCTCGAGCAGTACTTC	CSGGTGLEQYF
TRBV27	-	TRBJ2-3	13	-	TGTGCCAGCAGTCAGTTTCGAACAGATACGCAGTATTTT	CASSQFRTDTQYF
TRBV12-3/TRBV12-4	-	TRBJ2-3	15	-	TGTGCCACCAAAGGTAGCCCGCCCAGGGCAGATACGCAGTATTTT	CATKGSPPRADTQYF
TRBV28	-	TRBJ2-7	12	-	TGTGCCAGCAGTTCGAATACCTACGAGCAGTACTTC	CASSSNTYEQYF
TRBV2	-	TRBJ2-1	12	few	TGTGCCACCGGGGCAGCGTGGGGTGAGCAGTTCTTC	CATGAAWGEQFF
TRBV12-3/TRBV12-4	-	TRBJ2-3	19	-	TGTGCCAGCAGACCCCCGAGGAGTGGGAGGCCTATCTACACAGATACGCAGTATTTT	CASRPPRSGRPIYTDTQYF
TRBV6-4	-	TRBJ1-1	15	-	TGTGCCAGCAGTGACGGAGGGGTCGGCGGGGCTGAAGCTTTCTTT	CASSDGGVGGAEAFF
TRBV12-3/TRBV12-4	-	TRBJ1-1	13	-	TGTGCCAGCAGTAGTACAGGTGCCACTGAAGCTTTCTTT	CASSSTGATEAFF
TRBV6-5	-	TRBJ2-7	14	few	TGTGCCAGCAGTTACTCGGGGGCAACTTACGAGCAGTACTTC	CASSYSGATYEQYF
TRBV29-1	-	TRBJ2-7	12	many	TGCAGCGTTGCTGGCGGCACCTACGAGCAGTACTTC	CSVAGGTYEQYF
TRBV28	-	TRBJ1-2	13	-	TGTGCCAGCAGTTTAGGGGGGGAGTATGGCTACACCTTC	CASSLGGEYGYTF
TRBV10-2	TRBD2	TRBJ2-7	16	few	TGCGCCAGCGGGACTAGCGGGAGGGCCATCGGTTTCGAGCAGTACTTC	CASGTSGRAIGFEQYF
TRBV29-1	TRBD1	TRBJ2-2	14	few	TGCAGCGCAGGGGGAGCCGCGAACACCGGGGAGCTGTTTTTT	CSAGGAANTGELFF
TRBV12-3/TRBV12-4	TRBD2	TRBJ2-5	15	many	TGTGCCAGCAACCACGGGACTATCAAAGGGGAGACCCAGTACTTC	CASNHGTIKGETQYF
TRBV7-2	-	TRBJ2-7	17	-	TGTGCCAGCAGCCCTACTGTGACAGGAAGGAGCTCCTACGAGCAGTACTTC	CASSPTVTGRSSYEQYF
TRBV12-5	-	TRBJ2-1	16	once	TGTGCTAGTGGTTTGTTGGTCTCCACTAGCTACAATGAGCAGTTCTTC	CASGLLVSTSYNEQFF
TRBV7-6	TRBD2	TRBJ2-1	15	few	TGTGCCAGCAGCTTTGGACTAGCGGGAAATAATGAGCAGTTCTTC	CASSFGLAGNNEQFF
TRBV6-5	TRBD1	TRBJ2-3	17	many	TGTGCCAGCAGTTACTCAACAGGGGCCCTCGTCACAGATACGCAGTATTTT	CASSYSTGALVTDTQYF
TRBV10-3	-	TRBJ2-1	13	few	TGTGCCATCAGTGGAAACGGACTCGGCGAGCAGTTCTTC	CAISGNGLGEQFF
TRBV7-9	-	TRBJ2-7	14	-	TGTGCCAGCAGCCCCAGCACTTCTTACTACGAGCAGTACTTC	CASSPSTSYYEQYF
TRBV10-3	-	TRBJ1-1	13	few	TGTGCCATCAGTGACAAGGTGAACACTGAAGCTTTCTTT	CAISDKVNTEAFF
TRBV10-3	-	TRBJ1-5	12	many	TGTGCCATCGGGGAGGGAGGTCAGCCCCAGCATTTT	CAIGEGGQPQHF
TRBV20-1	-	TRBJ1-4	14	-	TGCAGTGCTAGAGATTGGGCCGCTCATGAGGAACTGTTTTTT	CSARDWAAHEELFF
TRBV29-1	TRBD1	TRBJ2-1	13	-	TGCAGCACTACAGGGGACTCCTACAATGAGCAGTTCTTC	CSTTGDSYNEQFF
TRBV5-1	-	TRBJ1-2	13	-	TGCGCCAGCAGGACAGACTTTAACTATGGCTACACCTTC	CASRTDFNYGYTF
TRBV9	-	TRBJ2-3	15	-	TGTGCCAGCAGCGTAGTCGGAAGTAGCACAGATACGCAGTATTTT	CASSVVGSSTDTQYF
TRBV10-3	-	TRBJ2-7	13	many	TGTGCCATCAGTGGAGGCAGGGGCTACGAGCAGTACTTC	CAISGGRGYEQYF
TRBV27	-	TRBJ2-7	12	-	TGTGCCAGCAGTCCACCAGGGTGCGAGCAGTACTTC	CASSPPGCEQYF
TRBV6-6	-	TRBJ2-3	17	-	TGTGCCAGCAGACGTACCGGTGGGCAGACTAGCACAGATACGCAGTATTTT	CASRRTGGQTSTDTQYF
TRBV7-2	-	TRBJ2-7	13	few	TGTGCCAGCAGCCGAGAATGGAACTACGAGCAGTACTTC	CASSREWNYEQYF
TRBV15	-	TRBJ1-5	16	-	TGTGCCACCAGCAGCGAAAAGTGGAGAGGCAATCAGCCCCAGCATTTT	CATSSEKWRGNQPQHF
TRBV27	-	TRBJ2-7	14	-	TGTGCCAGCAGTTTAGCGACTAGGACCTACGAGCAGTACTTC	CASSLATRTYEQYF